These 27 T cell receptor beta chains came from one sample sequenced in a study of response to subunit inactivated influenza vaccine. MiXCR, applied by TCRdb to the RT-PCR reads, yields one record per CDR3 protein. The sample holds more than 400,000 distinct CDR3 sequences, approximately 7.3% seen once. The input for sequencing was PBMCs from blood, taken about 23 months after vaccination. The receptors were sampled from a man aged 45 to 75 who received an inactivated influenza vaccine.

This clonotype was found a few times. The chain combines TRBV6-5 with TRBJ2-3; 14 nucleotides line up with TRBD2. V shed 2 bases, J shed 3 bases, and the junction held 4 bases outside the gene matches. The CDR3 is made up of 17 amino acids. CDR1 and CDR2 from the germline V gene are MNHEY and SVGAGI. CDR3: CASSYGTSGRLTDTQYF. The CDR3 DNA is TGTGCCAGCAGTTACGGGACTAGCGGGAGATTGACAGATACGCAGTATTTT.

The rearrangement joins TRBV5-1 to TRBJ2-1; the match to TRBD2 covers 9 bases. CDR3 length equals 17 residues. Germline CDR1 SGHRS, CDR2 YFSETQ. The J segment lost 2 bases and the V segment lost 3 bases, leaving 9 bases of the junction unmatched. Here the CDR3 reads CASSSTSSGRPYNEQFF. CDR3 nucleotide sequence: TGCGCCAGCAGCTCGACGAGTAGCGGGAGACCCTACAATGAGCAGTTCTTC.

The V and J genes are TRBV20-1 and TRBJ1-1; D may be TRBD1 (6 bases). Trimming took 3 bases from V and 1 from J, leaving 12 bases between them. CDR3 length: 14 residues. Germline V gene sequence: CDR1 DFQATT, CDR2 SNEGSKA (reference sequence). The CDR3 loop is CSARRGGRNTEAFF. The CDR3 bases are TGCAGTGCTAGGAGGGGGGGGCGGAACACTGAAGCTTTCTTT.

This clonotype was observed many times. CDR3 region: CASSQMDSISGNTIYF. CDR3 DNA: TGCGCCAGCAGCCAGATGGACAGCATCTCTGGAAACACCATATATTTT. V gene TRBV4-3 combines with J gene TRBJ1-3; the D gene is possibly TRBD1 (6 bases). This CDR3 has 16 amino acids. V shed 3 bases and J shed 0 bases, with 12 bases lying between them. Germline CDR1 LGHNA, CDR2 YSLEER.

The sample holds a few counts of this clonotype. V is TRBV6-5 and J is TRBJ1-2; no clear D. Germline lookup yields CDR1 MNHEY and CDR2 SVGAGI. V lost 0 bases, J lost 8 bases, and 13 bases lay in between. The CDR3 totals 14 residues. This CDR3 reads CASSYSRAGLGYTF. Written as DNA, the CDR3 is TGTGCCAGCAGTTACTCTAGGGCAGGTCTGGGCTACACCTTC.

In its sample, this clonotype was seen a few times. J is TRBJ2-5 and V is TRBV20-1, with D uncertain. The germline V gene has CDR1 DFQATT and CDR2 SNEGSKA (reference sequence). CDR3 length equals 15 residues. With 1 base removed from V and 5 bases from J, the gap between germline ends came to 17 bases. CDR3 protein: CSARGGASHTETQYF. For the CDR3, the DNA is TGCAGTGCTAGAGGGGGTGCATCTCATACGGAGACCCAGTACTTC.

This clonotype was observed many times. This chain joins TRBV20-1 and TRBJ2-5, with 9 nucleotides matching TRBD1. After removal of 4 bases from V and 7 bases from J, the junction contained 10 bases not matched to a gene. The CDR3 has 14 amino acids. CDR1 and CDR2 (germline): DFQATT, SNEGSKA (reference sequence). The CDR3 DNA sequence: TGCAGTGCTAAAGAGCTAGGACAGGGGACGACCCAGTACTTC. Translation gives CSAKELGQGTTQYF.

This clonotype has at least ten counts. V gene TRBV21-1 combines with J gene TRBJ2-7; TRBD2 was called by the table and not checked on the DNA. TRBV21-1 is described as a pseudogene. This CDR3 contains 13 residues. The CDR3, as DNA: TGTGCCACCTTTCCAACTAGCGGCTACGAGCAGTACTTC. This gives the protein CATFPTSGYEQYF.

This clonotype was detected ten times or more. The V call is TRBV12-3 or TRBV12-4, the J call TRBJ2-1; 11 bases are a match to TRBD1. V trimming: 6 bases; J trimming: 15 bases; junction bases outside the gene matches: 7. CDR3 length: 12 residues. The CDR3 region is CASREGTGGPFF. CDR3 coding DNA: TGTGCCAGCAGGGAGGGGACAGGGGGGCCGTTCTTC.

In this sample, this clonotype turned up a few times. The chain is built from TRBV7-6 and TRBJ2-7; TRBD1 aligns across 10 bases. CDR1 SGHVS and CDR2 FNYEAQ come from the germline V gene. The junction had 2 bases not matched to a gene; V was cut back by 0 bases and J by 6 bases. CDR3 length: 14 amino acids. The CDR3: CASSLADRGSEQYF. CDR3 DNA: TGTGCCAGCAGCTTAGCGGACAGGGGGTCCGAGCAGTACTTC.

The V call is TRBV12-3 or TRBV12-4, the J call TRBJ2-2; possibly TRBD1 for D (6 bases). V lost 8 bases and J 1 base, leaving 20 bases between the germline ends. The length of the CDR3 is 17 residues. The DNA of the CDR3 is TGTGCCAGCTCTTACAGGGTGACCCTTGTGAACACCGGGGAGCTGTTTTTT. Its protein product is CASSYRVTLVNTGELFF.

By proportion, this clonotype is medium-sized. The chain has TRBV7-2 and TRBJ1-5, with 7 nucleotides matching TRBD1. The germline gives CDR1 SGHTA, CDR2 FQGNSA. The CDR3 is 14 residues long. The V segment lost 5 bases and the J segment 4 bases; nucleotides outside the gene matches: 5. The DNA of the CDR3 is TGTGCCAGCAGCCAATACAGGGGAAATCAGCCCCAGCATTTT. Its translation: CASSQYRGNQPQHF.

The chain couples TRBV20-1 to TRBJ2-1; 8 nucleotides align to TRBD2. V lost 5 bases and J lost 6; bases outside the gene matches: 9. CDR3 length: 14 amino acids. In germline, CDR1 is DFQATT, CDR2 SNEGSKA (reference sequence). The CDR3 sequence is CSAVHPGGPNEQFF. CDR3 bases: TGCAGTGCTGTCCACCCGGGAGGGCCCAATGAGCAGTTCTTC.

V is TRBV20-1 and J is TRBJ2-7; 9 bases map to TRBD2. Germline V gene lookup returns CDR1 DFQATT and CDR2 SNEGSKA (reference sequence). The CDR3 is 13 residues long. The V and J ends lost 7 bases and 2 bases, in that order; junction bases with no gene match: 6. This CDR3 is CSVSLAGTYEQYF. The CDR3 DNA is TGCAGTGTGTCCCTAGCGGGAACCTACGAGCAGTACTTC.

As concerns this clonotype: A much larger clonotype is one base distant, so this may be a read error. This CDR3 is missing its conserved last phenylalanine or tryptophan, likely due to a read error. The chain carries TRBV7-2 and TRBJ2-4; D uncertain. The CDR3 covers 11 residues. Trimming shortened V by 4 bases and J by 7 bases, and 5 bases separated the two germline ends. The germline gives CDR1 SGHTA, CDR2 FQGNSA. The CDR3 here is CASSSLNIQYL. CDR3 in DNA: TGTGCCAGCAGCTCCCTTAACATTCAGTACTTA.

This clonotype was observed many times. The chain links TRBV5-1 to TRBJ1-2, with D perhaps TRBD1 (6 bases). The CDR3 is made up of 13 amino acids. V was clipped by 4 bases and J by 3 bases, with 10 bases between them. Per germline, CDR1 SGHRS and CDR2 YFSETQ. The CDR3 DNA is TGCGCCAGCAGCCCGGACAGAGACTATGGCTACACCTTC. Translating it yields CASSPDRDYGYTF.

This clonotype has a handful of counts. This chain's CDR3 is CASSSRTDNSPLHF. The CDR3 DNA follows: TGTGCCAGCAGCTCCCGGACAGATAATTCACCCCTCCACTTT. The V and J genes are TRBV7-2 and TRBJ1-6; maybe TRBD1 (6 bases). The V gene's germline CDR1 is SGHTA and CDR2 FQGNSA. V lost 4 bases and J 5 bases, leaving 9 bases between the germline ends. The CDR3 is made up of 14 amino acids.

This clonotype has at least ten counts. V gene TRBV5-1 combines with J gene TRBJ1-1, with no clear D. This CDR3 is 14 amino acids long. Germline assignment: CDR1 SGHRS and CDR2 YFSETQ. The germline V and J ends were trimmed by 3 bases and 3 bases, with 12 bases remaining between them. The CDR3 DNA sequence: TGCGCCAGCAGCTCCCAAGGAAGGGACACTGAAGCTTTCTTT. It codes for CASSSQGRDTEAFF.

This clonotype was detected many times. V usage is TRBV28 and J usage is TRBJ2-3; the D gene is possibly TRBD2 (6 bases). The V and J ends lost 7 bases and 0 bases respectively, with 20 bases between them. Germline assignment: CDR1 MDHEN and CDR2 SYDVKM. This CDR3 has 17 amino acids. CDR3 loop: CASKGEVAALSTDTQYF. CDR3 in DNA: TGTGCCAGCAAAGGGGAAGTAGCGGCCCTAAGCACAGATACGCAGTATTTT.

This clonotype was observed many times. The chain recombines TRBV29-1 with TRBJ2-1; D is possibly TRBD1 (5 bases). Germline-derived CDR1 and CDR2 are SQVTM and ANQGSEA. V was cut by 1 base and J by 8 bases, with 21 bases left in between. CDR3 size: 16 residues. CDR3: CSVEGRKVGVRDEQFF. The CDR3 DNA reads TGCAGCGTTGAAGGACGAAAGGTAGGGGTTCGTGATGAGCAGTTCTTC.

The chain joins TRBV25-1 to TRBJ1-1, with D unclear. V lost 0 bases and J lost 1, with 6 bases in between. Germline values: CDR1 MGHDK, CDR2 SYGVNS. This CDR3 comprises 14 residues. The CDR3, as DNA: TGTGCCAGCAGTGAATATGGACGGAACACTGAAGCTTTCTTT. Translation gives CASSEYGRNTEAFF.

This chain links TRBV11-2 with TRBJ2-5, with a weak D call TRBD1 (5 bases). The CDR3 runs 16 residues. From germline, CDR1 is SGHAT and CDR2 FQNNGV. V lost 1 base and J lost 4, with 16 bases in between. The CDR3 protein is CASSLGGTNLGETQYF. In DNA form, the CDR3 reads TGTGCCAGCAGCTTAGGGGGCACTAACCTCGGAGAGACCCAGTACTTC.

Many counts were recorded for this clonotype. This chain connects TRBV12-3 or TRBV12-4 to TRBJ2-1, with D possibly TRBD1 on 8 matching bases. The CDR3 totals 17 residues. Between the trimmed V and J ends, which lost 5 bases and 2 bases, there was a span of 19 bases. CDR3 sequence reads: CASSPTTGEGAYNEQFF. The CDR3 coding sequence is TGTGCCAGCAGTCCAACGACAGGGGAGGGGGCCTACAATGAGCAGTTCTTC.

The table lists this clonotype with a few counts. The V and J genes are TRBV20-1 and TRBJ2-7; a possible D gene is TRBD1 (5 bases). Deletions cut 6 bases from V and 2 bases from J, with 17 bases between. The V gene's germline CDR1 is DFQATT and CDR2 SNEGSKA (reference sequence). The CDR3 consists of 14 residues. DNA of the CDR3: TGCAGTGCCCCCGAAACAGGCCGACCCTACGAGCAGTACTTC. This codes for CSAPETGRPYEQYF.

This clonotype was detected a few times. This CDR3 reads CASSQVYETQYF. CDR3 DNA: TGTGCCAGCAGCCAAGTCTATGAGACCCAGTACTTC. This chain uses TRBV14 with TRBJ2-5, with unresolved D. Per germline, CDR1 SGHDN and CDR2 FVKESK. V dropped 1 base and J dropped 5 bases, with 5 bases sitting between them. This CDR3 is 12 amino acids long.

This clonotype was seen only a few times. DNA of the CDR3: TGTGCCAGCAGGCGATCATCTAGCGGGAGGGCCTTAGATACGCAGTATTTT. It is translated as CASRRSSSGRALDTQYF. The chain couples TRBV7-2 to TRBJ2-3; TRBD2 agrees at 12 bases. This CDR3 contains 17 residues. The germline V gene has CDR1 SGHTA and CDR2 FQGNSA. V trimming: 6 bases; J trimming: 5 bases; junction bases outside the gene matches: 12.

The chain couples TRBV20-1 to TRBJ2-5; 8 bases map to TRBD1. The CDR3 is 14 amino acids. Unmatched junction bases numbered 6, after V lost 4 bases and J lost 2 bases. Per germline, CDR1 DFQATT and CDR2 SNEGSKA (reference sequence). The CDR3 nucleotides are TGCAGTGCTACAGGGGGCGCACGGCAAGAGACCCAGTACTTC. Residues: CSATGGARQETQYF.